The rows below give T cell receptor beta chains drawn from one sample of a study of blood T cell repertoires in COVID-19. Clones were sequenced by immunoSEQ multiplex PCR, and TCRdb holds only the in-frame ones, with some missing. The sample records approximately 46,000 clones, roughly 81% being singletons. The source material was peripheral blood. The receptors come from a woman aged 70-85 years in a cohort sampled during active COVID-19. The CDR3 runs from the conserved cysteine through the conserved F or W. A D gene is named only where the DNA matches it firmly. Part of the rows lack a size; the others show once, few, many or a class for expanded clones.

size: -
J: TRBJ2-1
V: TRBV2
D: TRBD2
CDR3: CASSEAGLAGNEQFF
DNA: TGTGCCAGCAGTGAAGCGGGACTAGCTGGCAATGAGCAGTTCTTC

size: few
J: TRBJ2-1
V: TRBV15
D: TRBD2
CDR3: CATSSPAGAYNEQFF
DNA: TGTGCCACCAGCAGTCCAGCGGGAGCCTACAATGAGCAGTTCTTC

size: -
J: TRBJ2-7
V: TRBV9
D: TRBD1
CDR3: CASSVDPRQGNSEQYF
DNA: TGTGCCAGCAGCGTAGATCCCCGACAGGGGAACTCCGAGCAGTACTTC

size: -
J: TRBJ2-2
V: TRBV7-3
D: TRBD2
CDR3: CASSVPGSGGENAGELFF
DNA: TGTGCCAGCAGCGTCCCCGGGTCGGGGGGGGAGAACGCCGGGGAGCTGTTTTTT

size: -
J: TRBJ2-3
V: TRBV28
D: TRBD2
CDR3: CASALRGGRTDTQYF
DNA: TGTGCCAGCGCCCTTCGGGGAGGGCGCACAGATACGCAGTATTTT

size: -
J: TRBJ2-3
V: TRBV28
D: TRBD1
CDR3: CASRLGQGGRDTQYF
DNA: TGTGCCAGCAGACTTGGACAGGGAGGTAGGGATACGCAGTATTTT

size: -
J: TRBJ1-5
V: TRBV28
D: TRBD1
CDR3: CASSSLTGGLGQPQHF
DNA: TGTGCCAGCAGTTCCCTGACAGGGGGCCTCGGTCAGCCCCAGCATTTT

size: -
J: TRBJ2-5
V: TRBV7-7
D: TRBD1
CDR3: CASSLGGTGAETQYF
DNA: TGTGCCAGCAGCTTAGGGGGGACAGGGGCTGAGACCCAGTACTTC

size: -
J: TRBJ2-7
V: TRBV3-1/TRBV3-2
D: -
CDR3: CASSQGGQGSYEQYF
DNA: TGTGCCAGCAGCCAAGGGGGCCAGGGGTCCTACGAGCAGTACTTC

size: -
J: TRBJ2-2
V: TRBV11-3
D: -
CDR3: CASSLNGGRLNTGELFF
DNA: TGTGCCAGCAGCTTAAATGGAGGCAGGCTGAACACCGGGGAGCTGTTTTTT

size: -
J: TRBJ2-7
V: TRBV7-2
D: TRBD2
CDR3: CASSLGPGLAGGPIDEQYF
DNA: TGTGCCAGCAGCTTAGGTCCGGGACTAGCGGGAGGGCCGATCGACGAGCAGTACTTC

size: few
J: TRBJ1-6
V: TRBV19
D: -
CDR3: CASSLSDNSPLHF
DNA: TGTGCCAGTAGTTTGTCTGATAATTCACCCCTCCACTTT

size: -
J: TRBJ1-2
V: TRBV4-3
D: -
CDR3: CASSQEITANYGYTF
DNA: TGCGCCAGCAGCCAAGAAATCACAGCTAACTATGGCTACACCTTC

size: few
J: TRBJ2-7
V: TRBV4-1
D: TRBD2
CDR3: CASSRGTSGSYEQYF
DNA: TGCGCCAGCAGCCGAGGGACTAGCGGCTCCTACGAGCAGTACTTC

size: once
J: TRBJ1-4
V: TRBV19
D: -
CDR3: CASSIRGFDEKLFF
DNA: TGTGCCAGTAGTATACGGGGTTTTGATGAAAAACTGTTTTTT

size: -
J: TRBJ2-5
V: TRBV28
D: TRBD2
CDR3: CASSLGVAGKETQYF
DNA: TGTGCCAGCAGTCTCGGGGTAGCGGGGAAAGAGACCCAGTACTTC

size: -
J: TRBJ1-5
V: TRBV5-1
D: -
CDR3: CASSLEGHNQPQHF
DNA: TGCGCCAGCAGCTTGGAGGGGCACAATCAGCCCCAGCATTTT

size: -
J: TRBJ2-3
V: TRBV30
D: TRBD2
CDR3: CAWSSYGGSTDTQYF
DNA: TGTGCCTGGAGTAGCTACGGGGGGAGCACAGATACGCAGTATTTT

size: -
J: TRBJ2-1
V: TRBV7-9
D: TRBD2
CDR3: CASSPRRGVADYNEQFF
DNA: TGTGCCAGCAGCCCCCGGCGGGGGGTAGCGGACTACAATGAGCAGTTCTTC

size: -
J: TRBJ2-7
V: TRBV28
D: -
CDR3: CASTVMRQVREQYF
DNA: TGTGCCAGCACAGTCATGAGACAGGTGCGGGAGCAGTACTTC

size: -
J: TRBJ1-2
V: TRBV11-2
D: -
CDR3: CASSFPWGLYGYTF
DNA: TGTGCCAGCAGCTTCCCCTGGGGGCTCTATGGCTACACCTTC

size: -
J: TRBJ1-3
V: TRBV7-9
D: -
CDR3: CASSLQGHGNTIYF
DNA: TGTGCCAGCAGCTTACAGGGTCATGGAAACACCATATATTTT

size: -
J: TRBJ2-1
V: TRBV7-9
D: -
CDR3: CASSLDPSRGYNEQFF
DNA: TGTGCCAGCAGCTTAGACCCCTCTCGCGGGTACAATGAGCAGTTCTTC

size: -
J: TRBJ1-2
V: TRBV19
D: TRBD1
CDR3: CASHLGTDQRSGGYTF
DNA: TGTGCCAGCCACCTAGGGACAGATCAGAGATCTGGTGGCTACACCTTC

size: few
J: TRBJ1-1
V: TRBV19
D: -
CDR3: CASTAPGASNTEAFF
DNA: TGTGCCAGTACCGCCCCAGGGGCCTCGAACACTGAAGCTTTCTTT

size: once
J: TRBJ2-5
V: TRBV28
D: TRBD1
CDR3: CASSDPRGDRYQETQYF
DNA: TGTGCCAGCAGCGACCCCAGAGGGGACAGATATCAAGAGACCCAGTACTTC

size: -
J: TRBJ2-3
V: TRBV11-2
D: -
CDR3: CASSTTAGEYTDTQYF
DNA: TGTGCCAGCAGCACGACAGCAGGGGAGTACACAGATACGCAGTATTTT

size: -
J: TRBJ2-3
V: TRBV5-1
D: -
CDR3: CASSSGSTDTQYF
DNA: TGCGCCAGCAGCTCCGGGTCCACAGATACGCAGTATTTT

size: -
J: TRBJ1-1
V: TRBV7-3
D: -
CDR3: CASSDIDRGLTNTEAFF
DNA: TGTGCCAGCAGCGATATCGATCGAGGACTGACGAACACTGAAGCTTTCTTT

size: -
J: TRBJ2-3
V: TRBV27
D: TRBD1
CDR3: CASRRDRSTDTQYF
DNA: TGTGCCAGCAGGAGGGACAGAAGCACAGATACGCAGTATTTT

size: -
J: TRBJ2-1
V: TRBV12-3/TRBV12-4
D: -
CDR3: CASSSPVVEQFF
DNA: TGTGCCAGCAGTAGCCCTGTAGTTGAGCAGTTCTTC

size: -
J: TRBJ2-7
V: TRBV6-5
D: -
CDR3: CASSYSAGTYEQYF
DNA: TGTGCCAGCAGTTACTCTGCAGGGACCTACGAGCAGTACTTC

size: -
J: TRBJ2-7
V: TRBV5-4
D: -
CDR3: CASSLDQGAYEQYF
DNA: TGTGCCAGCAGCTTGGATCAGGGTGCCTACGAGCAGTACTTC

size: -
J: TRBJ1-2
V: TRBV28
D: TRBD1
CDR3: CASSQGGAGGYTF
DNA: TGTGCCAGCAGTCAAGGGGGCGCTGGTGGCTACACCTTC

size: -
J: TRBJ1-4
V: TRBV18
D: -
CDR3: CASSQTATNEKLFF
DNA: TGTGCCAGCTCACAGACAGCAACTAATGAAAAACTGTTTTTT

size: -
J: TRBJ1-1
V: TRBV4-1
D: TRBD1
CDR3: CASSQGQGLATEAFF
DNA: TGCGCCAGCAGCCAAGGACAGGGGCTGGCCACTGAAGCTTTCTTT

size: -
J: TRBJ1-5
V: TRBV19
D: TRBD1
CDR3: CASSAHTGDNQPQHF
DNA: TGTGCCAGTAGTGCCCATACAGGGGACAATCAGCCCCAGCATTTT

size: once
J: TRBJ2-7
V: TRBV18
D: TRBD2
CDR3: CASSPLPGTSGSRSYEQYF
DNA: TGTGCCAGCTCACCGCTACCCGGGACTAGCGGGAGTCGTTCCTACGAGCAGTACTTC

size: -
J: TRBJ1-2
V: TRBV30
D: -
CDR3: CAWSAIFHGYTF
DNA: TGTGCCTGGAGTGCTATTTTCCATGGCTACACCTTC

size: -
J: TRBJ1-5
V: TRBV2
D: TRBD1
CDR3: CASAGQAYNQPQHF
DNA: TGTGCCAGCGCCGGACAGGCGTACAATCAGCCCCAGCATTTT

size: once
J: TRBJ2-7
V: TRBV10-2
D: -
CDR3: CAIRQDLSYEQYF
DNA: TGCGCCATCCGACAGGACCTCTCCTACGAGCAGTACTTC

size: -
J: TRBJ2-1
V: TRBV6-5
D: TRBD1
CDR3: CASSYSWDSVNEQFF
DNA: TGTGCCAGCAGTTACTCATGGGACAGCGTCAATGAGCAGTTCTTC